This T cell receptor (beta chain) was retrieved from a study of T cells in Graves' hyperthyroidism and ophthalmopathy. Extraction of PBMCs used roughly 9.3 ml of fresh peripheral blood. Amplified regions were TCR beta CDR3 sequences from RNA transcripts. Researchers ran a first-round RT-PCR on the TCR CDR3 using the HTBI primer set. Each CDR3 protein gets one entry after TCRdb re-called the multiplex PCR reads with MiXCR. The data hold roughly 700,000 distinct CDR3 sequences, with 35% observed a single time. CDR3 size: 14 residues. Germline V CDR1 and CDR2: SGHAT, FQNNGV. The sequenced sample was blood. The sequence was obtained from a woman aged 40 to 50 with Graves' hyperthyroidism. This chain uses TRBV11-2 with TRBJ2-7; 8 bases line up with TRBD2. CDR3 region: CARSLGRAGDEQYF. Here the CDR3 DNA reads TGTGCTAGATCTCTCGGGAGGGCCGGGGACGAGCAGTACTTC.